This TCR beta chain was sequenced during a study of T cell responses to AZD1222 COVID-19 vaccine. Points from the study as a whole: White British people made up most donors, females outnumbered males, and clonal diversity was possibly underestimated.

Points on this clone: Antigen unknown.

Germline CDR1 is KGHSH and CDR2 is LQKENI. The CDR3 runs 14 residues. With 5 bases removed from V and 2 bases from J, the gap between germline ends came to 9 bases. The protocol was immunoSEQ multiplex PCR, while the TCRdb copy is restricted to in-frame clones and leaves out a portion. The data contain approximately 67,000 clones, around four fifths of them singletons. The sample here was peripheral blood, taken 28 days after the second AZD1222 dose. The sequence was obtained from an adult who received the AZD1222 COVID-19 vaccine. The chain couples TRBV18 to TRBJ1-4, with a possible D match to TRBD1 (6 bases). CDR3 sequence (DNA): TGTGCCAGCTCAACCGGACAGACTAATGAAAAACTGTTTTTT. Translated: CASSTGQTNEKLFF.